A selection of T cell receptor beta chains follows, all from one sample in a study of regulatory T cells in long-lasting Graves disease. TCRdb itself ran the multiplex PCR reads through MiXCR, one entry per CDR3 protein. The profile shows about 310,000 distinct CDR3 sequences, around a fifth of them singletons. This specimen was peripheral blood mononuclear cells (PBMCs), taken when the disease was refractory, from a patient treated with antithyroid drugs. These receptor sequences come from a female donor with Graves disease. CDR3s include the opening cysteine and the closing phenylalanine or tryptophan. Clone size, where shown, is once, few, many, or a class for clones that have expanded.

V gene,J gene,clone size,CDR3 protein
TRBV6-1,TRBJ1-5,many,CASSAAGGCNQPQHF
TRBV28,TRBJ1-4,-,CASSFDLRPKKLFF
TRBV27,TRBJ2-5,-,CASSMFGMETQYF
TRBV2,TRBJ1-2,many,CASSEGRDGYTF
TRBV20-1,TRBJ2-3,-,CSARAYREQGVERISTDTQYF
TRBV6-2/TRBV6-3,TRBJ2-3,-,CASSYRLSTDTQYF
TRBV6-1,TRBJ2-7,many,CASRPAEAIRGQYF
TRBV6-1,TRBJ1-1,many,CASSRTGSTEAFF
TRBV6-5,TRBJ2-2,-,CASSYGLAVANTGELFF
TRBV3-1,TRBJ2-5,many,CASSQGPTGGSQETQYF
TRBV3-1,TRBJ1-2,-,CASSQKGGTVVGYTF
TRBV12-3/TRBV12-4,TRBJ2-5,many,CASSLSVGGTARGTQYF
TRBV28,TRBJ1-6,many,CASTGRGGSDNSPLHF
TRBV11-3,TRBJ2-5,many,CASSLAASSGQETQYF
TRBV18,TRBJ2-3,-,CASSPSGLTDTQYF
TRBV6-2/TRBV6-3,TRBJ2-7,-,CASSVPQGRGQGPLYEQYF
TRBV6-1,TRBJ2-7,many,CASSAYRQGGNYEQYF
TRBV20-1,TRBJ2-5,-,CSARDRFWEEGETQYF
TRBV20-1,TRBJ2-5,many,CSASKLARETQYF
TRBV6-5,TRBJ1-6,-,CASSSGETGAASPLHF
TRBV7-2,TRBJ2-7,many,CASSFTSGSYEQYF
TRBV5-8,TRBJ2-3,few,CASSFPTDTQYF
TRBV30,TRBJ1-1,few,CAWNRVPEAFF
TRBV11-2,TRBJ2-5,many,CASSPWVQETQYF
TRBV2,TRBJ2-6,-,CASSQSPTRGGSSGANVLTF
TRBV20-1,TRBJ2-5,few,CSARKGGRAMTQYF
TRBV7-6,TRBJ2-7,-,CASSERTGYEQYF
TRBV7-9,TRBJ1-1,many,CASSLANLRGAMNTEAFF
TRBV28,TRBJ2-3,-,CASSFGGTLTDTQYF
TRBV27,TRBJ2-1,-,CASSSRTSGTYNEQFF
TRBV11-1,TRBJ2-3,-,CASSYREPSTDTQYF
TRBV5-1,TRBJ2-1,few,CASSSRLGGSYNEQFF